One and the same sample provided the 11 T cell receptor beta chains below, sequenced in a study of control samples from healthy donors and cancer patients. The method was immunoSEQ multiplex PCR; TCRdb's version includes in-frame clones alone and lacks a portion of them. The sample yields over 80,000 clones, around 80% seen once. The sequencing input was blood. Receptor source: a man between 60 and 75 years old in good health.

This chain joins TRBV29-1 and TRBJ1-2; no reliable D call. CDR1 SQVTM and CDR2 ANQGSEA come from the germline V gene. The CDR3 has 13 residues. V lost 4 bases and J 3 bases, leaving 12 bases between the germline ends. The CDR3 nucleotides are TGCAGCGTTGCGGGAACTATCGACTATGGCTACACCTTC. It specifies CSVAGTIDYGYTF. Full variable domain (rest looked up from reference TRBV29-1 and TRBJ1-2): SAVISQKPSRDICQRGTSLTIQCQVDSQVTMMFWYRQQPGQSLTLIATANQGSEATYESGFVIDKFPISRPNLTFSTLTVSNMSPEDSSIYLCSVAGTIDYGYTFGSGTRLTVV.

The CDR3 reads CASSQDYEQYF. CDR3 nucleotides: TGTGCCAGCAGCCAGGACTACGAGCAGTACTTC. The rearrangement links TRBV7-8 to TRBJ2-7; D gene ambiguous. Germline V gene lookup returns CDR1 SGHVS and CDR2 FQNEAQ. The CDR3 has 11 residues. Trimming left V 5 bases short and J 3 bases short, with 5 bases between.

DNA of the CDR3: TGTGCCAGCAGCTCGGGACAGGATAGCAATCAGCCCCAGCATTTT. Translating it yields CASSSGQDSNQPQHF. The chain links TRBV11-2 to TRBJ1-5; 8 bases map to TRBD1. This CDR3 is built from 15 residues. CDR1 is SGHAT, CDR2 FQNNGV, per germline. V lost 4 bases to trimming and J lost 0 bases; unmatched junction nucleotides: 2.

This sequence joins TRBV18 and TRBJ1-4; the D is unclear. The CDR3 covers 16 residues. The V end was cut by 4 bases, the J end by 1 base, with 13 bases between. Germline CDR1 is KGHSH and CDR2 is LQKENI. The CDR3: CASSQDSRITNEKLFF. The CDR3 nucleotides are TGTGCCAGCTCACAAGATTCACGGATAACTAATGAAAAACTGTTTTTT.

This clone was observed a single time. V gene TRBV5-1 combines with J gene TRBJ2-2; 7 positions agree with TRBD2. Losses at the gene ends were 5 bases for V and 5 bases for J; bases not matched to a gene: 9. The CDR3 totals 15 residues. The germline gives CDR1 SGHRS, CDR2 YFSETQ. Here the CDR3 DNA reads TGCGCCAGCAGACCCGTTCCCGGGGGGACCGGGGAGCTGTTTTTT. Its protein product is CASRPVPGGTGELFF.

V is TRBV5-6 and J is TRBJ2-3; TRBD2 matches 12 bases. The germline V gene encodes CDR1 SGHDT and CDR2 YYEEEE. There are 16 residues in the CDR3. The junction had 3 bases not matched to a gene; V was cut back by 0 bases and J by 4 bases. For the CDR3, the DNA is TGTGCCAGCAGCTTGGGACTAGCGGGAGCCCCAGATACGCAGTATTTT. Its protein is CASSLGLAGAPDTQYF.

The CDR3 bases are TGCGCCAGCAGCCAAGGACAGGGGAGCGGAGAGACCCAGTACTTC. Its protein product is CASSQGQGSGETQYF. This chain uses TRBV4-1 with TRBJ2-5; TRBD1 matches at 8 bases. Per the germline V gene, CDR1 is MGHRA and CDR2 is YSYEKL. The CDR3 totals 15 residues. The ends lost 1 base at V and 4 bases at J; junction bases unmatched: 5.

V usage is TRBV11-2 and J usage is TRBJ2-7; D is tentatively TRBD1 or TRBD2 (5 bases each). The CDR3 totals 15 residues. V was pared by 5 bases and J by 3 bases, with 17 bases between. The germline CDR1 and CDR2 sequences are SGHAT and FQNNGV. CDR3 sequence: CASSRPGTAVYEQYF. In nucleotides, the CDR3 is TGTGCCAGCAGCAGGCCCGGGACGGCCGTCTACGAGCAGTACTTC.

The chain has TRBV11-3 and TRBJ2-3, with TRBD2 identical over 13 bases. The V gene's germline CDR1 is SGHNT and CDR2 YENEEA. V dropped 0 bases and J dropped 1; count of bases not matched to a gene: 7. The CDR3 has 19 amino acids. CDR3 coding DNA: TGTGCCAGCAGCTTAGACTCGACTAGCGGGGGGCTCGGCACAGATACGCAGTATTTT. Protein product: CASSLDSTSGGLGTDTQYF.

The count of this clone is one. The chain couples TRBV11-2 to TRBJ2-4; D is perhaps TRBD1 (5 bases). Germline V lookup: CDR1 SGHAT, CDR2 FQNNGV. The CDR3 is made up of 15 amino acids. V was pared by 5 bases and J by 0 bases, with 11 bases between. In DNA, the CDR3 is TGTGCCAGCAGCCTGCTCGGACAAGCCAAAAACATTCAGTACTTC. Translation: CASSLLGQAKNIQYF.

V is TRBV18 and J is TRBJ1-1; perhaps TRBD1 as D (5 bases). This CDR3 is built from 14 residues. Germline loops: CDR1 KGHSH, CDR2 LQKENI. Trimming left V 8 bases short and J 3 bases short, with 16 bases between. CDR3 sequence reads: CASGSAPGDTEAFF. The CDR3 DNA is TGTGCCAGCGGATCCGCGCCGGGGGACACTGAAGCTTTCTTT.